Below are 25 T cell receptor beta chains sequenced from a single sample in a study of technical replicates of blood from a few donors. Clones were sequenced by immunoSEQ multiplex PCR, and TCRdb holds only the in-frame ones, with some missing. The table shows approximately 73,000 clones, with 80% to 95% occurring only once. The sample was T cells isolated from PBMCs. The receptors stem from a human donor in good health.

The chain couples TRBV28 to TRBJ1-1; D gene unclear. The CDR3 sequence is 12 residues long. Germline values: CDR1 MDHEN, CDR2 SYDVKM. The germline V and J ends were trimmed by 6 bases and 0 bases, with 5 bases remaining between them. CDR3 region: CASSEMNTEAFF. The CDR3 DNA is TGTGCCAGCAGCGAGATGAACACTGAAGCTTTCTTT.

The CDR3: CSVEGGEAGELFF. The CDR3 region has the DNA TGCAGCGTTGAAGGGGGCGAAGCCGGGGAGCTGTTTTTT. V gene TRBV29-1 combines with J gene TRBJ2-2, with D possibly being TRBD1 (5 bases). V lost 1 base to trimming and J lost 6 bases, with 9 bases between them. This CDR3 spans 13 amino acids. The germline V gene has CDR1 SQVTM and CDR2 ANQGSEA.

This chain joins TRBV7-2 and TRBJ1-1, with D uncertain. Trimming took off 4 bases at V and 0 bases at J, with 9 bases between the two ends. The CDR3 loop spans 14 amino acids. CDR1 and CDR2 from the germline V gene are SGHTA and FQGNSA. The CDR3 sequence is CASSSMSMNTEAFF. DNA of the CDR3: TGTGCCAGCAGCTCGATGAGTATGAACACTGAAGCTTTCTTT.

The chain couples TRBV19 to TRBJ2-1; a possible D gene is TRBD2 (5 bases). The germline gives CDR1 LNHDA, CDR2 SQIVND (reference sequence). Between the trimmed V and J ends, which lost 4 bases and 8 bases, there was a span of 15 bases. This CDR3 comprises 14 residues. The CDR3 DNA reads TGTGCCAGTAGTAGGTGGGAGTCACAAGATGAGCAGTTCTTC. Protein: CASSRWESQDEQFF. Full variable domain (remainder filled in from reference TRBV19 and TRBJ2-1): DGGITQSPKYLFRKEGQNVTLSCEQNLNHDAMYWYRQDPGQGLRLIYYSQIVNDFQKGDIAEGYSVSREKKESFPLTVTSAQKNPTAFYLCASSRWESQDEQFFGPGTRLTVL.

Regarding this clone: Other nucleotide sequences in the sample specify the same CDR3. This chain uses TRBV7-9 with TRBJ2-2, with 7 bases matching TRBD1. V lost 1 base and J lost 7; bases outside the gene matches: 3. Germline V lookup: CDR1 SEHNR, CDR2 FQNEAQ (reference sequence). The CDR3 contains 14 residues. CDR3 nucleotides: TGTGCCAGCAGCTTAGTACAGGGGAGCGGGGAGCTGTTTTTT. Translated: CASSLVQGSGELFF.

V gene TRBV7-8 combines with J gene TRBJ1-1; D is undetermined. CDR1 is SGHVS, CDR2 FQNEAQ, per germline. V dropped 2 bases and J dropped 1 base, with 23 bases sitting between them. This CDR3 is built from 19 residues. The CDR3 coding sequence is TGTGCCAGCAGCTTAAAAGTCTTAGGCAGACAAAGTGCGAACACTGAAGCTTTCTTT. It is translated as CASSLKVLGRQSANTEAFF.

This sequence joins TRBV12-5 and TRBJ1-1; TRBD1 is a possible D gene (5 bases). From germline, CDR1 is LGHNT and CDR2 FRNRAP. There are 12 residues in the CDR3. Trimming pared 4 bases from V and 6 bases from J, leaving 9 bases between. This chain's CDR3 is CASGSSRAEAFF. As DNA, the CDR3 is TGTGCTAGTGGTTCTTCCAGGGCTGAAGCTTTCTTT.

The count of this clone is one. The gene calls are TRBV9 and TRBJ1-5; TRBD1 matches at 7 bases. There are 17 residues in the CDR3. J was trimmed by 9 bases and V by 4 bases; bases with no gene match: 19. CDR1 and CDR2 from the germline V gene are SGDLS and YYNGEE. This chain's CDR3 is CASSKGAGDSTSLPQHF. The CDR3 DNA follows: TGTGCCAGCAGCAAGGGTGCTGGGGACAGCACATCACTGCCCCAGCATTTT.

The V gene is TRBV5-1, the J gene TRBJ1-3, with TRBD1 as a possible D gene (6 bases). Germline V gives CDR1 SGHRS, CDR2 YFSETQ. Trimming cost V 5 bases and J 0 bases, with 9 bases left between them. This CDR3 spans 14 amino acids. CDR3 bases: TGCGCCAGCAGATGGGACAACTCTGGAAACACCATATATTTT. This gives the protein CASRWDNSGNTIYF.

The chain links TRBV6-5 to TRBJ2-7; no definite D call. In germline, CDR1 is MNHEY, CDR2 SVGAGI. V lost 7 bases and J 0 bases, leaving 13 bases between the germline ends. CDR3 length: 14 amino acids. CDR3 protein: CASTPLRSSYEQYF. The CDR3 bases are TGTGCCAGCACTCCCCTGAGAAGCTCCTACGAGCAGTACTTC.

This clone was recorded once. The chain employs TRBV5-1 and TRBJ1-1; 7 nucleotides align to TRBD1. Trimming removed 4 bases from V and 4 bases from J; junction bases left unmatched: 7. This CDR3 is 14 amino acids long. The germline V gene has CDR1 SGHRS and CDR2 YFSETQ. The CDR3, as DNA: TGCGCCAGCAGCCTGAACCGGGACAGCACTGAAGCTTTCTTT. It specifies CASSLNRDSTEAFF.

The gene calls are TRBV7-2 and TRBJ1-1; D is uncertain. V was trimmed by 5 bases and J by 3 bases, leaving 7 bases between them. CDR3 length: 12 amino acids. The V gene's germline CDR1 is SGHTA and CDR2 FQGNSA. Here the CDR3 DNA reads TGTGCCAGCAGCCCCGGTCACACTGAAGCTTTCTTT. Translated, it gives CASSPGHTEAFF.

The chain combines TRBV6-5 with TRBJ2-3; TRBD2 aligns across 10 bases. Germline lookup yields CDR1 MNHEY and CDR2 SVGAGI. Trimming cost V 8 bases and J 1 base; bases outside gene matches: 0. The CDR3 loop spans 13 amino acids. The CDR3 spells CASGTSGTDTQYF. CDR3 coding DNA: TGTGCCAGCGGGACTAGCGGCACAGATACGCAGTATTTT.

This chain joins TRBV25-1 and TRBJ1-3, with 9 bases matching TRBD1. The CDR3 totals 14 residues. Germline V gene data show CDR1 as MGHDK and CDR2 as SYGVNS. With 6 bases clipped from V and 4 bases from J, the junction kept 4 bases outside the gene matches. The DNA of the CDR3 is TGTGCCAGCAGGACCGGGACAGGGGGAAACACCATATATTTT. Its translation is CASRTGTGGNTIYF.

V and J are TRBV9 and TRBJ1-1; TRBD1 is a possible D gene (6 bases). CDR1 is SGDLS and CDR2 is YYNGEE in the germline V gene. This CDR3 has 14 amino acids. Trimming removed 1 base from V and 4 bases from J, with 11 bases in between. The DNA for the CDR3 is TGTGCCAGCAGCGTACAAGGGGGTACCACTGAAGCTTTCTTT. It specifies CASSVQGGTTEAFF. Combining the CDR3 with reference TRBV9 and TRBJ1-1 gives the whole variable domain DSGVTQTPKHLITATGQRVTLRCSPRSGDLSVYWYQQSLDQGLQFLIQYYNGEERAKGNILERFSAQQFPDLHSELNLSSLELGDSALYFCASSVQGGTTEAFFGQGTRLTVV.

The genes are TRBV30 and TRBJ1-5, with D hard to call. CDR1 and CDR2 (germline): GTSNPN, SVGIG (reference sequence). This CDR3 contains 17 residues. Trimming cost V 4 bases and J 6 bases, with 25 bases left between them. CDR3 nucleotides: TGTGCCTGGACCGAGTCTTCGACATTCCGAATAAGTCAGCCCCAGCATTTT. Encoded protein: CAWTESSTFRISQPQHF.

The chain employs TRBV6-5 and TRBJ1-1; D is unclear. Per germline, CDR1 MNHEY and CDR2 SVGAGI. The CDR3 is made up of 14 amino acids. V was shortened by 2 bases and J by 1 base, with 8 bases between the two germline ends. Here the CDR3 reads CASSYPWQNTEAFF. The CDR3 DNA follows: TGTGCCAGCAGTTACCCGTGGCAGAACACTGAAGCTTTCTTT.

This sequence joins TRBV9 and TRBJ2-7; perhaps TRBD2 as D (6 bases). Germline-derived CDR1 and CDR2 are SGDLS and YYNGEE. The CDR3 runs 14 residues. The V gene lost 4 bases and the J gene lost 3 bases, with 14 bases spanning the gap. In nucleotides, the CDR3 is TGTGCCAGCAGCCCAGCGGGTATCGTCTACGAGCAGTACTTC. It is translated as CASSPAGIVYEQYF.

This clone is a singleton in its sample. The V call is TRBV28, the J call TRBJ2-7; D is perhaps TRBD1 (6 bases). There are 14 residues in the CDR3. Germline values: CDR1 MDHEN, CDR2 SYDVKM. With 3 bases removed from V and 1 base from J, the gap between germline ends came to 10 bases. The CDR3 reads CASSLPGHSYEQYF. The CDR3 DNA sequence: TGTGCCAGCAGTTTGCCGGGACATTCCTACGAGCAGTACTTC.

The gene calls are TRBV29-1 and TRBJ1-3, with D possibly matching TRBD1 (5 bases). CDR1 and CDR2 from the germline V gene are SQVTM and ANQGSEA. This CDR3 has 13 amino acids. V was shortened by 1 base and J by 2 bases, with 6 bases between the two germline ends. Here the CDR3 DNA reads TGCAGCGTTGAAGGGGGCGCTGGAAACACCATATATTTT. Residues: CSVEGGAGNTIYF. Combining the CDR3 with reference TRBV29-1 and TRBJ1-3 gives the whole variable domain SAVISQKPSRDICQRGTSLTIQCQVDSQVTMMFWYRQQPGQSLTLIATANQGSEATYESGFVIDKFPISRPNLTFSTLTVSNMSPEDSSIYLCSVEGGAGNTIYFGEGSWLTVV.

The chain links TRBV7-3 to TRBJ2-1; 9 bases agree with TRBD2. CDR1 SGHTA and CDR2 FQGTGA come from the germline V gene. The CDR3 consists of 14 residues. V gave up 6 bases and J gave up 9 bases; unmatched junction bases: 9. CDR3 coding DNA: TGTGCCAGCAGTCAAAATTTAGCGGGAGCTGAGCAGTTCTTC. Translation: CASSQNLAGAEQFF.

The chain recombines TRBV9 with TRBJ1-3; D may be TRBD1 (6 bases). Germline assignment: CDR1 SGDLS and CDR2 YYNGEE. With 3 bases removed from V and 0 bases from J, the gap between germline ends came to 10 bases. The CDR3 sequence is 15 residues long. The chain's CDR3 is CASSAGQTSGNTIYF. The CDR3 DNA follows: TGTGCCAGCAGCGCAGGACAGACCTCTGGAAACACCATATATTTT. Looking up the rest from reference TRBV9 and TRBJ1-3 gives the full variable domain: DSGVTQTPKHLITATGQRVTLRCSPRSGDLSVYWYQQSLDQGLQFLIQYYNGEERAKGNILERFSAQQFPDLHSELNLSSLELGDSALYFCASSAGQTSGNTIYFGEGSWLTVV.

The CDR3 DNA sequence: TGTGCCAGCAGCACTGGCGGTCCGCGCAATCAGCCCCAGCATTTT. It yields the protein CASSTGGPRNQPQHF. J is TRBJ1-5 and V is TRBV7-9; no clear D. The CDR3 is 15 amino acids. The V gene lost 5 bases and the J gene lost 2 bases, with 13 bases spanning the gap. Germline assignment: CDR1 SEHNR and CDR2 FQNEAQ (reference sequence).

This clone was detected only once. The V call is TRBV11-2, the J call TRBJ2-5; D uncertain. Trimming shortened V by 2 bases and J by 2 bases, and 9 bases separated the two germline ends. The CDR3 loop spans 14 amino acids. Germline V gene sequence: CDR1 SGHAT, CDR2 FQNNGV. The chain's CDR3 is CASSLFLQQETQYF. The CDR3 region has the DNA TGTGCCAGCAGCTTATTCTTGCAGCAAGAGACCCAGTACTTC.

The chain has TRBV6-6 and TRBJ2-1; 13 bases are a match to TRBD2. V trimming: 2 bases; J trimming: 6 bases; junction bases outside the gene matches: 4. CDR1 is MNHNY and CDR2 is SVGAGI in the germline V gene (reference sequence). This CDR3 spans 16 amino acids. The CDR3 coding sequence is TGTGCCAGCAGTTACGGACTAGCGGGAGCTCCCAATGAGCAGTTCTTC. Its translation: CASSYGLAGAPNEQFF.